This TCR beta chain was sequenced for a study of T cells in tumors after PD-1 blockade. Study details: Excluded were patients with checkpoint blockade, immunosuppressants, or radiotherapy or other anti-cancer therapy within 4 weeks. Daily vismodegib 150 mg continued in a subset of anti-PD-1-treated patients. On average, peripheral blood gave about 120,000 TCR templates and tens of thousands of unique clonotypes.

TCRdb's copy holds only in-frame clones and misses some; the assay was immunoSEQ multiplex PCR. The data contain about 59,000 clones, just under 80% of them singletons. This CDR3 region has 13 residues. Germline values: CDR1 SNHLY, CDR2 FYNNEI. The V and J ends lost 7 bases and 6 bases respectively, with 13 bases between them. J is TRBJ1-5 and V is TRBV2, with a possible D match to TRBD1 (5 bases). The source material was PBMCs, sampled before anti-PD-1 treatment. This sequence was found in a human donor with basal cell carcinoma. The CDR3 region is CASNRGEGQPQHF. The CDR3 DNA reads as TGTGCCAGCAATCGAGGGGAGGGTCAGCCCCAGCATTTT.